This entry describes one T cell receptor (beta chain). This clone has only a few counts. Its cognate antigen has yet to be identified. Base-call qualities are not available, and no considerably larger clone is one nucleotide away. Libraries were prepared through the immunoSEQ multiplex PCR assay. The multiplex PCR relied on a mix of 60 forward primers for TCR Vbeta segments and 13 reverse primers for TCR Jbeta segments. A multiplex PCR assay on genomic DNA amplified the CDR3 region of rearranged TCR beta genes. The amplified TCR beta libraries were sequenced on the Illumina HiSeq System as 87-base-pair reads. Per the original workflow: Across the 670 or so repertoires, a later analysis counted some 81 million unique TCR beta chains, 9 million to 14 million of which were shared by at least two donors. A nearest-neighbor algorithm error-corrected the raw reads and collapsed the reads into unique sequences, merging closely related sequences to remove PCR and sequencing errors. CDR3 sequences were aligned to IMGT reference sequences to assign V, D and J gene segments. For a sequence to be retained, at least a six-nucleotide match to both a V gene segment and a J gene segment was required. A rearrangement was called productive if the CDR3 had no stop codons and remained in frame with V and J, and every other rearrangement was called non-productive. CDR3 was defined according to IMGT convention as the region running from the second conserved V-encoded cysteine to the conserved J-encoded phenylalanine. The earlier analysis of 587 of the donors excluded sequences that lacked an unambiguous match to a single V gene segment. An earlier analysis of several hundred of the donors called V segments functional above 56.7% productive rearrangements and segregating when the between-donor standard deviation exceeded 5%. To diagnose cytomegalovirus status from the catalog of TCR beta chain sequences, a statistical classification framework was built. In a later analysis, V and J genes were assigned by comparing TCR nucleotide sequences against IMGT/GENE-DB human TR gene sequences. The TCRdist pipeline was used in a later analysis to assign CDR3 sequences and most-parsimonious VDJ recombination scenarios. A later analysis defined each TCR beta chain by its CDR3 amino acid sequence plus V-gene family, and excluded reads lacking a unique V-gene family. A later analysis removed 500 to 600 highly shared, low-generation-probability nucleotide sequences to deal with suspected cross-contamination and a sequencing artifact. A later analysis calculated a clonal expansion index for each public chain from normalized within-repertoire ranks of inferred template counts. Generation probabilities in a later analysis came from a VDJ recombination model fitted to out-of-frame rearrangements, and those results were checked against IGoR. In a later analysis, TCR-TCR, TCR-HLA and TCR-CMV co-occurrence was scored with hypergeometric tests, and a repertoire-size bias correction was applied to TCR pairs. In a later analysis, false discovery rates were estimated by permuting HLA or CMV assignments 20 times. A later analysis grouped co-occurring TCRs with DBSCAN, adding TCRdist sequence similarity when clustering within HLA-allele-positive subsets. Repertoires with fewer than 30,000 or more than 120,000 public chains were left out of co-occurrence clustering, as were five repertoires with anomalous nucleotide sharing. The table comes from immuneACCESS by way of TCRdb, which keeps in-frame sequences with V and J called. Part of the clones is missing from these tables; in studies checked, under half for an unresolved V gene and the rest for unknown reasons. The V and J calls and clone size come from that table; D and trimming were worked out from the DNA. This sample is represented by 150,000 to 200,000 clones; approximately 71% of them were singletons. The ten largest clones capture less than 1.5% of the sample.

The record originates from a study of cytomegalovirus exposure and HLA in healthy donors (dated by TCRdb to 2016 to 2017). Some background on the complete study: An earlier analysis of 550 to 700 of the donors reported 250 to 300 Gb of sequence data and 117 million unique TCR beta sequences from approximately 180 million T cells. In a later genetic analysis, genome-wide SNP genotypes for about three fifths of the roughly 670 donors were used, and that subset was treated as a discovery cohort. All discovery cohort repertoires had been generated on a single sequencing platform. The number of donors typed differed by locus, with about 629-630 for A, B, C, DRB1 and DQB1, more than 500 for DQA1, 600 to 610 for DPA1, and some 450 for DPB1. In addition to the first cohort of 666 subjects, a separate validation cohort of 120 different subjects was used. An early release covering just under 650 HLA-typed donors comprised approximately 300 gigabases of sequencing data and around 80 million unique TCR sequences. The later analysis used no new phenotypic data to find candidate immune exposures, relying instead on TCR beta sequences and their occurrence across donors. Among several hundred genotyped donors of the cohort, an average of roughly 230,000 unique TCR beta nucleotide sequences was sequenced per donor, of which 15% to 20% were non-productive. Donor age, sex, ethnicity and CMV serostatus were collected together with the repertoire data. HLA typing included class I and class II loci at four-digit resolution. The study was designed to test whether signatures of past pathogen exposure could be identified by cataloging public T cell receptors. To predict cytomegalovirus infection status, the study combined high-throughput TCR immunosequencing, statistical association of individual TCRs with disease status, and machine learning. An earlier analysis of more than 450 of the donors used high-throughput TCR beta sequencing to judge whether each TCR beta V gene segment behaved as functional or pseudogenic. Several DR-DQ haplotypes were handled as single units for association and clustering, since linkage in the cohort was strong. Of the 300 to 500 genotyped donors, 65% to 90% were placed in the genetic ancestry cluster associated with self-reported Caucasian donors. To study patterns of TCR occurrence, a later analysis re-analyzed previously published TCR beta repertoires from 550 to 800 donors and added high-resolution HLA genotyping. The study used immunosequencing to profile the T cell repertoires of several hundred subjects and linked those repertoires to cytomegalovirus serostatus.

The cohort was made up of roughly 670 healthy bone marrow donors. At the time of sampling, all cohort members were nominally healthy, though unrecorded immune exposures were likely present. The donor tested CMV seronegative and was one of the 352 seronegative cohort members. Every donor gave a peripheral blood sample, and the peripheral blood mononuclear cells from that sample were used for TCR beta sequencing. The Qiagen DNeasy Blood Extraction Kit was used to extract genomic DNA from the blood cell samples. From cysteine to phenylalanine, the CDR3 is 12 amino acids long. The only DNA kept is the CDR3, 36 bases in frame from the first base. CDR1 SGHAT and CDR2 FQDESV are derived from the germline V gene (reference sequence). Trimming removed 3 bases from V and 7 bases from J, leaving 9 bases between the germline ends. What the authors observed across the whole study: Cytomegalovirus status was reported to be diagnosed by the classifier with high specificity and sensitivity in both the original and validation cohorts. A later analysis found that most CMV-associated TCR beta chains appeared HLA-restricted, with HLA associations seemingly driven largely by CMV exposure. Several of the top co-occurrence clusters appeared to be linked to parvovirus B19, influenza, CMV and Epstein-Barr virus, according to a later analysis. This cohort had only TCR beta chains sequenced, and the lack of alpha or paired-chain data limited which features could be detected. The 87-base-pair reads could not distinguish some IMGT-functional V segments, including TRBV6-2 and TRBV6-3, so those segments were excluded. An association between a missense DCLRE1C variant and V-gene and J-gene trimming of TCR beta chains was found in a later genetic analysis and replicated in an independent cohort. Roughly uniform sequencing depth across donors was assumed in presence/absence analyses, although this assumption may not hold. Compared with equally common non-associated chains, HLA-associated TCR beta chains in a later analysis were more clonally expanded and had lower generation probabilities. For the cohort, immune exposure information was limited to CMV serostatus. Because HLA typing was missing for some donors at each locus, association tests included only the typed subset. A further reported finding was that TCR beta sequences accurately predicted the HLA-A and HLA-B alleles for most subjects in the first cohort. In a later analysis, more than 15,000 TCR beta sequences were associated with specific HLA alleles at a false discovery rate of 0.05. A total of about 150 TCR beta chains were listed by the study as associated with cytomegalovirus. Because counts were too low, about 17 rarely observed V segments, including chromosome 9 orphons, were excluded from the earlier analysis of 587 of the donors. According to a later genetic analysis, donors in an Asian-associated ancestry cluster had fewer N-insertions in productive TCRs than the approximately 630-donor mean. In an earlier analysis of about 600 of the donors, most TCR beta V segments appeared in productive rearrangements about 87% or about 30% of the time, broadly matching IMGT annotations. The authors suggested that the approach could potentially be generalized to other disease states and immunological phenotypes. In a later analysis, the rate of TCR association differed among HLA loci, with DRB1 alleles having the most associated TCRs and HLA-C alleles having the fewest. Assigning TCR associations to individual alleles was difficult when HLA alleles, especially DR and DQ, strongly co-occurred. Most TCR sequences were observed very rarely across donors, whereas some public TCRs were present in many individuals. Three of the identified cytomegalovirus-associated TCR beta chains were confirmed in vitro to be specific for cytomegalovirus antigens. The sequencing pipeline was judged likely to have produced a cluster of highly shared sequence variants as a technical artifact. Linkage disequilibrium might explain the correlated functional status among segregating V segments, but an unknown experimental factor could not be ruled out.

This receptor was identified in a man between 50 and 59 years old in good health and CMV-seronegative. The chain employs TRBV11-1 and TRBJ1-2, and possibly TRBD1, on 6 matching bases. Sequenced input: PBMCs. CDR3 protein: CASSFQGLGYTF. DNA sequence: TGTGCCAGCAGCTTCCAGGGGCTTGGCTACACCTTC.